Listed below are T cell receptor beta chains from one sample, sequenced in a study of shared clonotypes between healthy human individuals. Assay used: immunoSEQ multiplex PCR; TCRdb lists only in-frame clones, some missing. This sample yields around 100,000 clones, of which under 70% are seen a single time; about 42% belongs to the top ten. Sequencing used memory CD8+ T cells sorted from blood. All receptors come from a man in his thirties or forties in good health. Each CDR3 is given with its conserved first and last residue.

CDR3: CSIRSTSGSSYNEQFF
length: 16
V: TRBV29-1
J: TRBJ2-1

CDR3: CASSPGTLNYGYTF
length: 14
V: TRBV6-5
J: TRBJ1-2

CDR3: CASSEAGGTAFYGYTF
length: 16
V: TRBV7-9
J: TRBJ1-2

CDR3: CASSRTGGATAYEQYF
length: 16
V: TRBV27
J: TRBJ2-7

CDR3: CASSQGRANYGYTF
length: 14
V: TRBV4-3
J: TRBJ1-2

CDR3: CASTPGNLAGYYEQYF
length: 16
V: TRBV11-2
J: TRBJ2-7

CDR3: CASSLLTGSVTGELFF
length: 16
V: TRBV28
J: TRBJ2-2

CDR3: CASRRTGDYNYEQYF
length: 15
V: TRBV5-6
J: TRBJ2-7

CDR3: CASSITSGRTYNEQFF
length: 16
V: TRBV7-2
J: TRBJ2-1

CDR3: CASSPGLAGKEQYF
length: 14
V: TRBV18
J: TRBJ2-7

CDR3: CASSLQTYGYTF
length: 12
V: TRBV28
J: TRBJ1-2

CDR3: CAIRPGYSYNEQFF
length: 14
V: TRBV28
J: TRBJ2-1

CDR3: CASSLAEAAGELFF
length: 14
V: TRBV7-7
J: TRBJ2-2